This TCR beta chain stems from a study of Graves' ophthalmopathy and Graves' hyperthyroidism. Study-wide results and limits: A classifier, a 13-signature model, separated ophthalmopathy from stable hyperthyroidism with more than 85% sensitivity and about 83% specificity. Blood also carried most expanded thyroid clonotypes exceeding 0.001 frequency. The model's prediction of ophthalmopathy progression had approximately 68% sensitivity and 72% to 85% specificity.

CDR1 and CDR2 from the germline V gene are DFQATT and SNEGSKA (reference sequence). The CDR3 is 13 amino acids. Trimming removed 5 bases from V and 7 bases from J, with 17 bases in between. In this sample, this clonotype turned up a few times. Its antigen is not identified. RNA transcripts provided the template for amplifying TCR beta CDR3 regions. Following a first-round RT-PCR that used HTBI primers, a second-round multiplex PCR was carried out. Via MiXCR, TCRdb re-called the multiplex PCR reads, giving one row per CDR3 protein. The sample includes over a million distinct CDR3 sequences, roughly two fifths of them seen just once.

This clonotype originated in an adult man with Graves' hyperthyroidism. The chain carries TRBV20-1 and TRBJ1-2; maybe TRBD1 (5 bases). The sample taken for sequencing was peripheral blood or thyroid tissue (not recorded which). CDR3 sequence: CSADLRDFGGYTF. The CDR3 nucleotides read TGCAGTGCTGATCTCAGGGATTTCGGTGGCTACACCTTC.